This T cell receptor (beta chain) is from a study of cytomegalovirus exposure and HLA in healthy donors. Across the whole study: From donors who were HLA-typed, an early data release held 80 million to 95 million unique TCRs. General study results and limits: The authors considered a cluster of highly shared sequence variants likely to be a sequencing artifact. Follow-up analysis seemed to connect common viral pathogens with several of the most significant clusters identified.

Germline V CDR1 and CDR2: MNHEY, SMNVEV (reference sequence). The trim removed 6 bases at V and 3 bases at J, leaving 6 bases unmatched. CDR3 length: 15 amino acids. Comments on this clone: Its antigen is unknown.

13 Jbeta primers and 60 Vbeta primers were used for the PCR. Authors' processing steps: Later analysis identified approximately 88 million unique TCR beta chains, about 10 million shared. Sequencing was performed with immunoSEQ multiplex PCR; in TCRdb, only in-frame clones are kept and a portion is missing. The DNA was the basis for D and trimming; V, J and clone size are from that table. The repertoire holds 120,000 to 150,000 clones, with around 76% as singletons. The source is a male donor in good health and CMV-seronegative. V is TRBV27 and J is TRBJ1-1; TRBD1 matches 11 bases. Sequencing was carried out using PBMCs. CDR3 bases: TGTGCCAGCAGGAAAGGACAGGGGGCTTACACTGAAGCTTTCTTT. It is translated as CASRKGQGAYTEAFF.